This entry lists 26 T cell receptor beta chains sequenced from one sample in a study of blood T cell repertoires in COVID-19. Sequenced by immunoSEQ multiplex PCR; TCRdb stores in-frame clones only, minus some. The sample holds hundreds of thousands of clones, roughly nine tenths seen once. Source material: PBMCs or T cells enriched from blood (not recorded which). The receptor source for this set is a man in his fifties or sixties who had recovered from COVID-19.

The V gene is TRBV15, the J gene TRBJ2-7; D unresolved. This CDR3 spans 14 amino acids. CDR1 and CDR2 from the germline V gene are LNHNV and YYDKDF (reference sequence). V was shortened by 1 base and J by 0 bases, with 7 bases between the two germline ends. CDR3 residues: CATSRGGSSYEQYF. The CDR3 DNA is TGTGCCACCAGCAGAGGAGGCTCCTCCTACGAGCAGTACTTC.

CDR3 sequence reads: CASRPTGGAAGYTF. In DNA, the CDR3 is TGTGCCAGCAGGCCAACAGGGGGCGCGGCTGGCTACACCTTC. This chain connects TRBV6-4 to TRBJ1-2; 9 bases are a match to TRBD1. The CDR3 is made up of 14 amino acids. In germline, CDR1 is MRHNA, CDR2 SNTAGT. J gave up 7 bases and V 6 bases, and 9 bases lay outside the gene matches.

The V call is TRBV5-1, the J call TRBJ2-3, with TRBD1 identical over 9 bases. V gave up 4 bases and J gave up 4 bases; unmatched junction bases: 4. Per germline, CDR1 SGHRS and CDR2 YFSETQ. The CDR3 has 14 residues. CDR3 sequence (DNA): TGCGCCAGCAGCCGCGGACAGGGGTCAGATACGCAGTATTTT. Translating gives CASSRGQGSDTQYF.

The gene calls are TRBV28 and TRBJ1-2; 11 bases align to TRBD1. The V gene's germline CDR1 is MDHEN and CDR2 SYDVKM. After removal of 9 bases from V and 0 bases from J, the junction contained 9 bases not matched to a gene. The CDR3 totals 16 residues. The CDR3 region has the DNA TGTGCCAGTAATCGGGGACAGGGGGAAACTAACTATGGCTACACCTTC. It is translated as CASNRGQGETNYGYTF.

This chain's CDR3 is CSVLSGTGGEKLFF. In DNA, the CDR3 is TGCAGCGTACTATCCGGGACAGGGGGTGAAAAACTGTTTTTT. The V gene is TRBV29-1, the J gene TRBJ1-4; TRBD1 aligns across 11 bases. The CDR3 loop spans 14 amino acids. Trimming removed 6 bases from V and 7 bases from J; junction bases left unmatched: 7. Germline loops: CDR1 SQVTM, CDR2 ANQGSEA.

This chain uses TRBV18 with TRBJ2-2, with D tentatively TRBD1 (5 bases). Trimming took off 2 bases at V and 1 base at J, with 8 bases between the two ends. This CDR3 is 15 amino acids long. CDR1 KGHSH and CDR2 LQKENI come from the germline V gene. This chain's CDR3 is CASSPTRGNTGELFF. In DNA, the CDR3 is TGTGCCAGCTCACCAACAAGGGGGAACACCGGGGAGCTGTTTTTT.

This chain links TRBV5-1 with TRBJ2-1; the D gene is possibly TRBD1 (5 bases). Looked up from germline, CDR1 is SGHRS and CDR2 is YFSETQ. V lost 2 bases and J lost 2, with 17 bases in between. This CDR3 is 17 amino acids long. CDR3 coding DNA: TGCGCCAGCAGCTTTGACCCTCCAGGGTCCGCCTACAATGAGCAGTTCTTC. Amino acid sequence: CASSFDPPGSAYNEQFF.

The CDR3 sequence is CASRIDRALRSPLHF. The DNA for the CDR3 is TGTGCCAGCAGAATCGACAGGGCTTTAAGGTCACCCCTCCACTTT. The gene calls are TRBV6-5 and TRBJ1-6; 7 bases agree with TRBD1. The CDR3 runs 15 residues. Trimming at V came to 6 bases and at J to 10 bases, leaving 12 bases not matched to a gene. Germline lookup yields CDR1 MNHEY and CDR2 SVGAGI.

The chain couples TRBV5-1 to TRBJ2-7; 13 bases match TRBD2. CDR3 length equals 14 residues. Germline CDR1 and CDR2: SGHRS and YFSETQ. The J segment lost 5 bases and the V segment lost 3 bases, leaving 2 bases of the junction unmatched. DNA of the CDR3: TGCGCCAGCAGCTGGACTAGCGGGAGTCACGAGCAGTACTTC. The encoded protein is CASSWTSGSHEQYF.

CDR3 residues: CASSQGPRVNTIYF. DNA of the CDR3: TGTGCCAGCAGCCAAGGGCCACGTGTAAACACCATATATTTT. This sequence joins TRBV3-1 (or the pseudogene TRBV3-2) and TRBJ1-3; D unclear. CDR3 size: 14 residues. V shed 1 base and J shed 6 bases, with 10 bases lying between them. The germline V gene has CDR1 LGHDT and CDR2 YNNKEL (reference sequence).

The rearrangement uses TRBV29-1 and TRBJ2-3; D perhaps matches TRBD2 (7 bases). Trimming took 4 bases from V and 2 from J, leaving 13 bases between them. Germline CDR1 reads SQVTM; CDR2 reads ANQGSEA. The CDR3 covers 14 residues. The CDR3, as DNA: TGCAGCGTTGGTCGGGGGGCCCTCACAGATACGCAGTATTTT. Residues: CSVGRGALTDTQYF.

The chain links TRBV3-1 (or the pseudogene TRBV3-2) to TRBJ1-5; D might be TRBD1 (6 bases). The CDR3 loop spans 13 amino acids. Germline V gene lookup returns CDR1 LGHDT and CDR2 YNNKEL (reference sequence). V lost 0 bases and J lost 16, with 16 bases in between. This CDR3 is CASSQEITGSVHF. CDR3 DNA: TGTGCCAGCAGCCAAGAGATAACAGGGAGTGTACATTTT.

The chain carries TRBV7-2 and TRBJ2-7; 8 bases are shared with TRBD1. This CDR3 has 14 amino acids. J lost 6 bases, V lost 3 bases, and 7 bases had no gene match. Per the germline V gene, CDR1 is SGHTA and CDR2 is FQGNSA. The CDR3 sequence: CASSLHQGAGEQYF. The CDR3 nucleotides read TGTGCCAGCAGCTTGCATCAGGGGGCGGGCGAGCAGTACTTC.

The J gene is TRBJ1-6, the V gene TRBV27, with 11 bases that match TRBD1. The CDR3 extends over 16 amino acids. V dropped 7 bases and J dropped 9; count of bases not matched to a gene: 11. The germline V gene encodes CDR1 MNHEY and CDR2 SMNVEV (reference sequence). The CDR3 here is CASTLSGTGGSSPLHF. CDR3 in DNA: TGTGCCAGCACCCTTTCTGGGACAGGGGGAAGTTCACCCCTCCACTTT.

This chain connects TRBV2 to TRBJ2-7; no firm D call. Trimming pared 8 bases from V and 4 bases from J, leaving 12 bases between. The CDR3 consists of 12 residues. Germline V gives CDR1 SNHLY, CDR2 FYNNEI. CDR3 nucleotides: TGTGCCAGCCTTGATAGCCCGTACGAGCAGTACTTC. Translation: CASLDSPYEQYF.

The rearrangement links TRBV5-1 to TRBJ1-3; 10 nucleotides match TRBD1. Germline V gives CDR1 SGHRS, CDR2 YFSETQ. The V and J ends lost 4 bases and 4 bases, in that order; junction bases with no gene match: 11. This CDR3 comprises 17 residues. CDR3 sequence: CASSQTETGGGGNTIYF. Written as DNA, the CDR3 is TGCGCCAGCAGCCAAACCGAGACAGGGGGCGGCGGAAACACCATATATTTT.

This chain joins TRBV27 and TRBJ2-1; tentatively, D is TRBD2 (6 bases). Trimming took 6 bases from V and 8 from J, leaving 20 bases between them. CDR3 size: 15 residues. Looked up from germline, CDR1 is MNHEY and CDR2 is SMNVEV (reference sequence). Here the CDR3 reads CASRRDSPGSDEQFF. As DNA, the CDR3 is TGTGCCAGCAGGAGGGACTCCCCGGGGAGCGATGAGCAGTTCTTC.

This rearrangement joins TRBV5-8 to TRBJ2-7, with 10 nucleotides matching TRBD1. Looked up from germline, CDR1 is SGHTS and CDR2 is YDEGEE. The CDR3 is made up of 14 amino acids. V lost 3 bases to trimming and J lost 2 bases; unmatched junction nucleotides: 2. The DNA of the CDR3 is TGTGCCAGCAGCTCCGGACAGGGGGCCTACGAGCAGTACTTC. It codes for CASSSGQGAYEQYF.

This clone has a single count. The chain links TRBV20-1 to TRBJ2-2; no clear D gene. Germline-derived CDR1 and CDR2 are DFQATT and SNEGSKA (reference sequence). Trimming stripped 3 bases from V and 0 bases from J, with 5 bases between. The CDR3 length is 13 residues. CDR3: CSASPSNTGELFF. The CDR3 nucleotides are TGCAGTGCTAGTCCTTCGAACACCGGGGAGCTGTTTTTT.

The J gene is TRBJ2-7, the V gene TRBV19; maybe TRBD1 (6 bases). CDR1 LNHDA and CDR2 SQIVND come from the germline V gene (reference sequence). The CDR3 is made up of 15 amino acids. Deletions cut 4 bases from V and 1 base from J, with 14 bases between. The CDR3 nucleotides read TGTGCCAGTAGTAATTACCGAACAGGGTCCTACGAGCAGTACTTC. This gives the protein CASSNYRTGSYEQYF.

The V call is TRBV24-1, the J call TRBJ2-1; TRBD2 aligns across 11 bases. Germline V gives CDR1 KGHDR, CDR2 SFDVKD. This CDR3 is built from 15 residues. The ends lost 6 bases at V and 8 bases at J; junction bases unmatched: 8. The CDR3 coding sequence is TGTGCCACCAGTACCACTAGCGGGAGTGGCGATGAGCAGTTCTTC. Translating it yields CATSTTSGSGDEQFF.

The gene calls are TRBV28 and TRBJ1-5; no clear D gene. The CDR3 totals 16 residues. V lost 5 bases, J lost 7 bases, and 21 bases lay in between. The germline CDR1 and CDR2 sequences are MDHEN and SYDVKM. CDR3 bases: TGTGCCAGCAGTACTCCGGGAGCCCCCCGAGGGCAGCCCCAGCATTTT. Translating gives CASSTPGAPRGQPQHF.

V usage is TRBV28 and J usage is TRBJ2-1; 15 nucleotides match TRBD2. The CDR3 spans 19 residues. In germline, CDR1 is MDHEN, CDR2 SYDVKM. Trimming at V came to 3 bases and at J to 8 bases, leaving 14 bases not matched to a gene. The CDR3 nucleotides are TGTGCCAGCAGTTTCTCGGGACTAGCGGGAGGCCTTTCGGGCGATGAGCAGTTCTTC. It specifies CASSFSGLAGGLSGDEQFF.

CDR3 loop: CATSSGNYNEQFF. For the CDR3, the DNA is TGTGCCACCAGTAGCGGGAATTACAATGAGCAGTTCTTC. V is TRBV24-1 and J is TRBJ2-1, with TRBD2 matching 7 bases. Germline V gives CDR1 KGHDR, CDR2 SFDVKD. V trimming: 6 bases; J trimming: 4 bases; junction bases outside the gene matches: 2. The CDR3 runs to 13 residues.

The chain joins TRBV29-1 to TRBJ1-1; no firm D call. The V gene lost 4 bases and the J gene lost 4 bases, with 16 bases spanning the gap. The CDR3 spans 14 residues. Per germline, CDR1 SQVTM and CDR2 ANQGSEA. The CDR3 region is CSVGGAQSGTEAFF. CDR3 nucleotides: TGCAGCGTTGGCGGTGCGCAGTCGGGCACTGAAGCTTTCTTT.

As to this clone: The identical CDR3 is also encoded by other nucleotide sequences in the sample. The genes are TRBV7-9 and TRBJ1-1, with TRBD1 matching over 7 bases. The trim removed 4 bases at V and 1 base at J, leaving 3 bases unmatched. CDR3 length equals 14 residues. The germline V gene encodes CDR1 SEHNR and CDR2 FQNEAQ (reference sequence). DNA for the CDR3: TGTGCCAGCAGCTCGGGACAGCAGAACACTGAAGCTTTCTTT. It specifies CASSSGQQNTEAFF.